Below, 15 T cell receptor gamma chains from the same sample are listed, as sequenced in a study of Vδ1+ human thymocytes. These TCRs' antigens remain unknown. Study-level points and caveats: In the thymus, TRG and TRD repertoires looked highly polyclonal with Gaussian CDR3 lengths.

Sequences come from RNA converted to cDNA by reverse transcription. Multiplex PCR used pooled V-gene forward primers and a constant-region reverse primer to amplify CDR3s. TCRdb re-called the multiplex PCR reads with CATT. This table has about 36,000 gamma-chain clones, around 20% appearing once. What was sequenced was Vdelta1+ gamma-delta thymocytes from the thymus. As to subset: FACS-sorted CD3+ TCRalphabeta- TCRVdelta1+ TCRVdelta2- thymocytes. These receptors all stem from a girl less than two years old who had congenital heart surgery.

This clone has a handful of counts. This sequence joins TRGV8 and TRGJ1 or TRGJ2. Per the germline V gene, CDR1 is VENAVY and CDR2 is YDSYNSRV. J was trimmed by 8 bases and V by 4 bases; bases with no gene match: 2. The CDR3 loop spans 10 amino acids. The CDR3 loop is CATWEHKKLF. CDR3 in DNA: TGTGCCACCTGGGAACATAAGAAACTCTTT.

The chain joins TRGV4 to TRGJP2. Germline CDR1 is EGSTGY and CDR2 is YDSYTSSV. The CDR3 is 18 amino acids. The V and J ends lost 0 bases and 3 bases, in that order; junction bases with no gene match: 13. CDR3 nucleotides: TGTGCCACCTGGGATGGGCTCACCGCCATGGGTAGTGATTGGATCAAGACGTTT. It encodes CATWDGLTAMGSDWIKTF.

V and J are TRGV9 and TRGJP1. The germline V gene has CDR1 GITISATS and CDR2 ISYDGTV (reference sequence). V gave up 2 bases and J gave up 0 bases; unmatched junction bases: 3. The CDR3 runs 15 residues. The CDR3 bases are TGTGCCTTGTGGGAGGCAAATACCACTGGTTGGTTCAAGATATTT. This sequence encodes CALWEANTTGWFKIF.

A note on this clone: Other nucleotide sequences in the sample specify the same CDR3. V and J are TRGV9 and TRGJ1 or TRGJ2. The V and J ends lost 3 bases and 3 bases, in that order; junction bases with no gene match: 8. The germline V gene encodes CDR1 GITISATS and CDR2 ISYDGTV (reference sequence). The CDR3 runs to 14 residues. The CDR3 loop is CALWEPPTYYKKLF. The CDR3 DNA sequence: TGTGCCTTGTGGGAGCCCCCTACTTATTATAAGAAACTCTTT.

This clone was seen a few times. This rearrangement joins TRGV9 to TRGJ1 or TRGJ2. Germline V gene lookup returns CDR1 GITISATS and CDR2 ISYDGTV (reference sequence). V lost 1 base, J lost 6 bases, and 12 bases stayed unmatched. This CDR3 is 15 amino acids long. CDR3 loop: CALWEVPPFRYKKLF. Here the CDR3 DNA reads TGTGCCTTGTGGGAGGTCCCTCCTTTTCGTTATAAGAAACTCTTT.

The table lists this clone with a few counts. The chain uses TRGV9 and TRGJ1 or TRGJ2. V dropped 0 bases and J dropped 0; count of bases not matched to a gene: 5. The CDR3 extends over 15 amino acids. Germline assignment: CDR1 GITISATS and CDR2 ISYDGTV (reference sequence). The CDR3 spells CALWEVFANYYKKLF. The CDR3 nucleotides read TGTGCCTTGTGGGAGGTGTTTGCGAATTATTATAAGAAACTCTTT.

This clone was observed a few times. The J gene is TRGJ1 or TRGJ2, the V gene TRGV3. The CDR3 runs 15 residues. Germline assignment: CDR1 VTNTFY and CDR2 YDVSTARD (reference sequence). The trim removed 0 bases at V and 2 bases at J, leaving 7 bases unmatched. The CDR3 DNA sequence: TGTGCCACCTGGGACAGGCAAGAGGATTATTATAAGAAACTCTTT. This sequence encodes CATWDRQEDYYKKLF.

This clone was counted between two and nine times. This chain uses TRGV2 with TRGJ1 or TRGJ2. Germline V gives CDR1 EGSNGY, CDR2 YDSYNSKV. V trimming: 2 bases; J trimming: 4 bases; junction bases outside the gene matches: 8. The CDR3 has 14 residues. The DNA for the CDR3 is TGTGCCACCTGGGACGTGAGGAGATATTATAAGAAACTCTTT. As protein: CATWDVRRYYKKLF.

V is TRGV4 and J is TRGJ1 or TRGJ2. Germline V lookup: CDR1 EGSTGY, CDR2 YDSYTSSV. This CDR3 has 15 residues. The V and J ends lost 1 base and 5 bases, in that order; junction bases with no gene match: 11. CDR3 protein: CATWDGGLVDYKKLF. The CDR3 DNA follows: TGTGCCACCTGGGATGGCGGGTTGGTAGATTATAAGAAACTCTTT.

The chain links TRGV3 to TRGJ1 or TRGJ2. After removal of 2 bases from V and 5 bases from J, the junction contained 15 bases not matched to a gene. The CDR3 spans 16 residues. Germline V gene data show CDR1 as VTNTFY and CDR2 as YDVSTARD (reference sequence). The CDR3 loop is CATWDKPVDGDYKKLF. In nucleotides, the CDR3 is TGTGCCACCTGGGACAAGCCGGTCGACGGTGATTATAAGAAACTCTTT.

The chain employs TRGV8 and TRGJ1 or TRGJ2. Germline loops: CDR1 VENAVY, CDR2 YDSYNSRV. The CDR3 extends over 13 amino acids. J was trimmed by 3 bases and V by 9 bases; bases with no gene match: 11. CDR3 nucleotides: TGTGCCACCCACCTCCCTTTTTATTATAAGAAACTCTTT. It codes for CATHLPFYYKKLF.

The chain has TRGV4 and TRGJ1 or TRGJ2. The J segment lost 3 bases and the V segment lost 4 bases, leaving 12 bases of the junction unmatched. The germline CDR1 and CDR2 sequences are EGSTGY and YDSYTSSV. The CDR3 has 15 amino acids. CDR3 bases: TGTGCCACCTGGGACGGGCATTTGAGTTATTATAAGAAACTCTTT. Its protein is CATWDGHLSYYKKLF.

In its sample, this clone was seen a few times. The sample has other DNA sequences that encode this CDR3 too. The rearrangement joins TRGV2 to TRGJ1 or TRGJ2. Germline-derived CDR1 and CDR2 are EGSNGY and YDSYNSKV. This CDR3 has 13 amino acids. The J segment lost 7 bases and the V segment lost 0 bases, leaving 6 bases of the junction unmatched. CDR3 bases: TGTGCCACCTGGGACGGGCAAGGGTATAAGAAACTCTTT. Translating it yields CATWDGQGYKKLF.

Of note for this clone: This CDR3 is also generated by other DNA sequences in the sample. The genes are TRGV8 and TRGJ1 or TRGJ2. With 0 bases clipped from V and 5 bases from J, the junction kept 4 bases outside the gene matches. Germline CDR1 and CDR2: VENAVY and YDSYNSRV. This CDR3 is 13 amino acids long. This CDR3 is CATWDRPNYKKLF. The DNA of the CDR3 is TGTGCCACCTGGGATAGGCCTAATTATAAGAAACTCTTT.

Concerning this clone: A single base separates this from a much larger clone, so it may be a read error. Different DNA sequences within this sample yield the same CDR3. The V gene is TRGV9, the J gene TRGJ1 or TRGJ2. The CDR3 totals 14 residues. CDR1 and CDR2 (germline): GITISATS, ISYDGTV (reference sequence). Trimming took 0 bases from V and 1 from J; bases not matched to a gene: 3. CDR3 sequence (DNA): TGTGCCTTGTGGGAGGTGCCAAATTATTATAAGAAACTCTTT. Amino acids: CALWEVPNYYKKLF.